Listed here is a single T cell receptor (beta chain). The sample originates from a study of T cell responses to AZD1222 COVID-19 vaccine. The CDR3 has 19 amino acids. Germline V gene data show CDR1 as LGHNA and CDR2 as YNFKEQ. The ends were cut back, 0 bases at V and 2 bases at J, with 21 bases in the middle. Measured with immunoSEQ multiplex PCR; TCRdb has only the in-frame clones, and not every one. The table lists 120,000 to 150,000 clones, approximately 90% of them singletons, with over 3% in the top ten. The rearrangement uses TRBV4-2 and TRBJ2-3; D may be TRBD2 (6 bases). The specimen comprised peripheral blood, sampled 28 days after the second AZD1222 dose. The source is an adult who received the AZD1222 COVID-19 vaccine. Here the CDR3 DNA reads TGTGCCAGCAGCCAAGATCGGGGGATCCTTAGAGGGTCCACAGATACGCAGTATTTT. As protein: CASSQDRGILRGSTDTQYF.